This paragraph reports one T cell receptor beta chain. As yet, its antigen is unknown. At one of its ends the junction is not consistent with the germline gene, which may arise from a read error. The assay was immunoSEQ multiplex PCR, and TCRdb's table has in-frame clones only and misses some. This table holds about 40,000 clones, 70% to 80% found once. TCRs were sequenced from three patients responding to pembrolizumab. The data were obtained in a study of PD-1 blockade in mismatch repair-deficient tumors. About the research overall: Patients had around 11 mismatch repair-deficient cancer types, all previously treated and progressing. Findings of the study overall: Tumor-resident clones, often undetectable pretreatment in blood, expanded then contracted after pembrolizumab.

The source is an adult with mismatch repair-deficient cancer. The sample was peripheral blood, taken 4 weeks after starting pembrolizumab.

The CDR3 coding sequence is TGTGCCGGCAGTTACTCCGTCGGAGACAATGAGCAGTTCTTC. Amino acids: CAGSYSVGDNEQFF. The V call is TRBV6-6, the J call TRBJ2-1; D unclear. The germline CDR1 and CDR2 sequences are MNHNY and SVGAGI (reference sequence). The CDR3 is 14 amino acids.